This note documents a single TCR beta chain sequence. Its antigen is not identified. These data belong to a study of T cell clusters in autoimmune cytopenias. Findings and limits, study-wide: TRB repertoire shifts in secondary cytopenia and chronic lymphocytic leukemia mostly reflected lymphoma, not autoimmunity. Exclusive TRB clusters were around 2.9-fold more numerous in healthy donors than in active autoimmune hepatitis.

Each sample's input was roughly 230 ng genomic DNA, 38,000 or so genome equivalents. One tube held mixed TRB-A and TRB-B primer pools for touch-down PCR. TCRdb reprocessed the multiplex PCR reads and reports one entry per CDR3 protein, with no DNA. Seen in this sample are about 12,000 distinct CDR3 sequences; the ten most common clones hold 23%. CDR3 size: 13 residues. The germline gives CDR1 ENHRY, CDR2 SYGVKD. These data were also reused for a study on T cell repertoires in aging, cancer and after chemotherapy. That source reports: Over several months to years, re-sampled healthy donor repertoires clearly shared clones. No conclusions about immunological memory after chemotherapy can be drawn from the repertoire data.

The sequencing sample was made of peripheral blood. The source of this sequence is a human donor in good health. The genes are TRBV10-3 and TRBJ2-7; TCRdb reports TRBD1, a call that lacks DNA to check it against. The CDR3 loop reads CAITDGQGGEQYF.